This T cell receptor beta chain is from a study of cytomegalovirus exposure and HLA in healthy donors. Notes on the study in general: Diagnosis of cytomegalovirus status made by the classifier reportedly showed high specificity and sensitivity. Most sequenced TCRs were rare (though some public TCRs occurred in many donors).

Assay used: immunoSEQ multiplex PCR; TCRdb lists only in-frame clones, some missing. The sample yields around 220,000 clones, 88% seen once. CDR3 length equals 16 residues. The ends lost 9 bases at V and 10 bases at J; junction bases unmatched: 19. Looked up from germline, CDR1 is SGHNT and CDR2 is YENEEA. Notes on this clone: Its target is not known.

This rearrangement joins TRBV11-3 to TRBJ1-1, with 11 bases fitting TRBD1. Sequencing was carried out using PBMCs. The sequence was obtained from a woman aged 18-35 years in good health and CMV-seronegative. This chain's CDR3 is CARELVDRGRVGAAFF. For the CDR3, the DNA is TGTGCCAGGGAATTAGTGGACAGGGGGCGAGTAGGTGCAGCTTTCTTT.